This passage covers 22 T cell receptor beta chains from one sample sequenced in a study of T cell changes during pregnancy in multiple sclerosis. The repertoire was sequenced with immunoSEQ multiplex PCR; TCRdb's copy has only in-frame clones and lacks some. The table lists around 88,000 clones, 85% to 95% of them singletons, with 2.6% in the top ten. Material: peripheral blood, obtained in the first trimester of pregnancy. The receptors here all came from a female donor with multiple sclerosis, enrolled in a pregnancy study.

The rearrangement uses TRBV6-1 and TRBJ2-7; D call uncertain. V was shortened by 3 bases and J by 3 bases, with 3 bases between the two germline ends. Germline lookup yields CDR1 MNHNS and CDR2 SASEGT. This CDR3 has 11 amino acids. The CDR3 DNA sequence: TGTGCCAGCAGTGACCTCTACGAGCAGTACTTC. Its translation is CASSDLYEQYF.

The CDR3 nucleotides read TGTGCCAGCAGTAAGAGGGTCAGCGCGCCCGGGGAGCTGTTTTTT. It specifies CASSKRVSAPGELFF. The chain employs TRBV6-5 and TRBJ2-2; possibly TRBD2 for D (5 bases). CDR1 MNHEY and CDR2 SVGAGI come from the germline V gene. The length of the CDR3 is 15 residues. The germline V and J ends were trimmed by 5 bases and 6 bases, with 16 bases remaining between them.

The rearrangement uses TRBV6-6 and TRBJ2-1, with 10 bases matching TRBD2. The CDR3 has 16 residues. Looked up from germline, CDR1 is MNHNY and CDR2 is SVGAGI (reference sequence). The J segment lost 4 bases and the V segment lost 4 bases, leaving 7 bases of the junction unmatched. CDR3 sequence: CASSSPSGRRYNEQFF. CDR3 nucleotide sequence: TGTGCCAGCAGTTCCCCTAGCGGGAGAAGGTACAATGAGCAGTTCTTC.

The J gene is TRBJ2-6, the V gene TRBV6-5; D might be TRBD1 (6 bases). The length of the CDR3 is 14 residues. The germline V gene has CDR1 MNHEY and CDR2 SVGAGI. V lost 8 bases and J 2 bases, leaving 10 bases between the germline ends. The CDR3 protein is CASGHRAGANVLTF. The CDR3 DNA reads as TGTGCCAGCGGACACAGGGCTGGGGCCAACGTCCTGACTTTC.

This chain links TRBV5-1 with TRBJ1-2; 10 bases are a match to TRBD1. The CDR3 is 14 residues long. CDR1 and CDR2 from the germline V gene are SGHRS and YFSETQ. J was trimmed by 7 bases and V by 1 base; bases with no gene match: 4. CDR3 region: CASSLLGQGSGYTF. CDR3 in DNA: TGCGCCAGCAGCTTGTTGGGACAGGGGTCTGGCTACACCTTC. The full variable domain, with the rest looked up from reference TRBV5-1 and TRBJ1-2, is KAGVTQTPRYLIKTRGQQVTLSCSPISGHRSVSWYQQTPGQGLQFLFEYFSETQRNKGNFPGRFSGRQFSNSRSEMNVSTLELGDSALYLCASSLLGQGSGYTFGSGTRLTVV.

This clone was detected only once. The V gene is TRBV27, the J gene TRBJ2-7; D not resolved. Germline-derived CDR1 and CDR2 are MNHEY and SMNVEV (reference sequence). CDR3 length equals 16 residues. Trimming shortened V by 5 bases and J by 7 bases, and 24 bases separated the two germline ends. The DNA of the CDR3 is TGTGCCAGCAGTCCCTATCAAACTCAAGCTAATCGGGAGCAGTACTTC. It codes for CASSPYQTQANREQYF.

V is TRBV10-2 and J is TRBJ2-1; TRBD2 matches 11 bases. CDR1 is WSHSY and CDR2 is SAAADI in the germline V gene. Trimming cost V 10 bases and J 7 bases; bases outside gene matches: 12. The CDR3 has 15 residues. The CDR3 DNA is TGCGCCACCCAACGACTAGCGGGACCGGGAAATGAGCAGTTCTTC. Its translation: CATQRLAGPGNEQFF.

The chain carries TRBV5-1 and TRBJ2-7, with TRBD1 identical over 11 bases. Germline CDR1 and CDR2: SGHRS and YFSETQ. There are 13 residues in the CDR3. V shed 7 bases, J shed 6 bases, and the junction held 6 bases outside the gene matches. The CDR3 coding sequence is TGCGCCAGCCAGGGACAGGGGGTCGCCGAGCAGTACTTC. Translating it yields CASQGQGVAEQYF.

J is TRBJ1-1 and V is TRBV4-2; no clear D gene. CDR3 size: 17 residues. V shed 0 bases and J shed 4 bases, with 18 bases lying between them. Germline-derived CDR1 and CDR2 are LGHNA and YNFKEQ. CDR3 sequence (DNA): TGTGCCAGCAGCCAAGATCAACGGCTGGGAGTCGGCACTGAAGCTTTCTTT. This encodes CASSQDQRLGVGTEAFF.

This clone occurred once. This sequence joins TRBV21-1 and TRBJ2-7; the table's TRBD2 call for D was not verified on the DNA. TRBV21-1 is termed a pseudogene. This CDR3 region has 15 residues. Here the CDR3 reads CASSPLAVHSYEQYF. CDR3 in DNA: TGTGCCAGCAGCCCCCTAGCGGTTCACTCCTACGAGCAGTACTTC.

This chain joins TRBV27 and TRBJ2-2; 7 bases match TRBD1. The germline CDR1 and CDR2 sequences are MNHEY and SMNVEV (reference sequence). Trimming at V came to 6 bases and at J to 2 bases, leaving 3 bases not matched to a gene. The CDR3 is 14 residues long. CDR3 nucleotides: TGTGCCAGCAGGAAAGGGGGCAACACCGGGGAGCTGTTTTTT. This codes for CASRKGGNTGELFF.

V is TRBV7-9 and J is TRBJ1-2, with TRBD1 as a possible D gene (5 bases). Germline CDR1 is SEHNR and CDR2 is FQNEAQ (reference sequence). Trimming stripped 1 base from V and 2 bases from J, with 8 bases between. The CDR3 has 14 amino acids. CDR3 region: CASSLVTGNYGYTF. The DNA for the CDR3 is TGTGCCAGCAGCTTAGTTACAGGAAACTATGGCTACACCTTC. The whole variable domain, filled in from reference TRBV7-9 and TRBJ1-2, reads DTGVSQNPRHKITKRGQNVTFRCDPISEHNRLYWYRQTLGQGPEFLTYFQNEAQLEKSRLLSDRFSAERPKGSFSTLEIQRTEQGDSAMYLCASSLVTGNYGYTFGSGTRLTVV.

The chain recombines TRBV5-1 with TRBJ1-1; the match to TRBD1 covers 8 bases. The CDR3 length is 18 residues. Germline CDR1 and CDR2: SGHRS and YFSETQ. The junction had 14 bases not matched to a gene; V was cut back by 3 bases and J by 1 base. The CDR3 DNA follows: TGCGCCAGCAGCTCCCCATACGGACAGGGCGTACCGAACACTGAAGCTTTCTTT. Its protein product is CASSSPYGQGVPNTEAFF.

The rearrangement links TRBV4-3 to TRBJ2-4; D is perhaps TRBD1 (5 bases). The germline V gene encodes CDR1 LGHNA and CDR2 YSLEER. Trimming took 4 bases from V and 0 from J, leaving 16 bases between them. The CDR3 covers 17 residues. The CDR3 coding sequence is TGCGCCAGCAGCCCCAATACCCCAGGGCCAGCCAAAAACATTCAGTACTTC. Translation: CASSPNTPGPAKNIQYF.

V usage is TRBV19 and J usage is TRBJ2-7; TRBD1 matches 9 bases. This CDR3 has 13 amino acids. The V segment lost 9 bases and the J segment 3 bases; nucleotides outside the gene matches: 6. CDR1 LNHDA and CDR2 SQIVND come from the germline V gene (reference sequence). CDR3 loop: CASTGQGSYEQYF. CDR3 bases: TGTGCCAGCACCGGACAGGGGAGCTACGAGCAGTACTTC.

The V call is TRBV18, the J call TRBJ1-2; possibly TRBD1 for D (5 bases). V was shortened by 5 bases and J by 5 bases, with 15 bases between the two germline ends. There are 14 residues in the CDR3. The V gene's germline CDR1 is KGHSH and CDR2 LQKENI. CDR3 sequence (DNA): TGTGCCAGCTCAGCTGACAGAGAACCATATGGCTACACCTTC. Translating it yields CASSADREPYGYTF.

This chain links TRBV30 with TRBJ1-2; no reliable D call. Trimming took off 0 bases at V and 9 bases at J, with 11 bases between the two ends. CDR1 is GTSNPN and CDR2 is SVGIG in the germline V gene (reference sequence). CDR3 length equals 12 residues. The CDR3 here is CAWSVGGRSYTF. In DNA, the CDR3 is TGTGCCTGGAGTGTAGGAGGCCGTAGCTACACCTTC.

The chain uses TRBV6-5 and TRBJ2-1; TRBD2 is a possible D gene (5 bases). Germline V CDR1 and CDR2: MNHEY, SVGAGI. The CDR3 runs 14 residues. V was clipped by 4 bases and J by 9 bases, with 16 bases between them. CDR3 bases: TGTGCCAGCAGTTCCGCCCTTGTTGGGAGTGAGCAGTTCTTC. This encodes CASSSALVGSEQFF.

The gene calls are TRBV2 and TRBJ2-1; no reliable D call. CDR3 size: 11 residues. Germline V CDR1 and CDR2: SNHLY, FYNNEI. Deletions cut 7 bases from V and 7 bases from J, with 8 bases between. The CDR3 loop is CASTQENEQFF. CDR3 coding DNA: TGTGCCAGCACCCAAGAGAATGAGCAGTTCTTC.

The DNA of the CDR3 is TGTGCCAGCACCCAATCCGGGATACAAGTAACAGATACGCAGTATTTT. This encodes CASTQSGIQVTDTQYF. V gene TRBV28 combines with J gene TRBJ2-3, with a possible D match to TRBD2 (5 bases). CDR1 is MDHEN and CDR2 is SYDVKM in the germline V gene. The CDR3 has 16 residues. Trimming shortened V by 7 bases and J by 3 bases, and 20 bases separated the two germline ends.

The CDR3 loop is CASTGTGGYGPQHF. The CDR3 DNA reads as TGTGCCAGCACCGGGACAGGGGGTTATGGGCCCCAGCATTTT. The gene calls are TRBV28 and TRBJ1-5, with 11 bases fitting TRBD1. This CDR3 spans 14 amino acids. V gave up 7 bases and J gave up 9 bases; unmatched junction bases: 8. From germline, CDR1 is MDHEN and CDR2 SYDVKM.

This chain connects TRBV5-1 to TRBJ1-1; no clear D. CDR1 is SGHRS, CDR2 YFSETQ, per germline. The CDR3 is made up of 15 amino acids. V was pared by 6 bases and J by 1 base, with 16 bases between. The CDR3: CASKNRATRNTEAFF. CDR3 in DNA: TGCGCCAGCAAAAATCGGGCCACTAGGAACACTGAAGCTTTCTTT.